These 31 T cell receptor beta chains share one sample of origin, sequenced in a study of blood T cell repertoires in COVID-19. Repertoires were generated with immunoSEQ multiplex PCR, while TCRdb's copy carries only in-frame clones and drops some. Among around 95,000 clones listed, about nine tenths were seen once. Sequenced input: peripheral blood. The receptors come from a man between 45 and 60 years old with acute or convalescent COVID-19.

The sample holds one count of this clone. The chain carries TRBV19 and TRBJ1-5; 7 positions agree with TRBD1. The CDR3 is made up of 14 amino acids. Germline CDR1 is LNHDA and CDR2 is SQIVND (reference sequence). Trimming at V came to 8 bases and at J to 4 bases, leaving 8 bases not matched to a gene. The CDR3 region is CASGGDSNNQPQHF. In nucleotides, the CDR3 is TGTGCCAGTGGCGGGGACAGCAATAATCAGCCCCAGCATTTT.

This chain joins TRBV10-3 and TRBJ1-2; 7 positions match TRBD1. Germline CDR1 is ENHRY and CDR2 is SYGVKD. This CDR3 is built from 14 residues. V was pared by 1 base and J by 1 base, with 0 bases of the junction left unmatched. The CDR3 DNA sequence: TGTGCCATCAGTGAGTGGGACAGTAACTATGGCTACACCTTC. It is translated as CAISEWDSNYGYTF.

In its sample, this clone was seen once. The V gene is TRBV12-5, the J gene TRBJ1-2; D not resolved. The CDR3 contains 15 residues. Germline lookup yields CDR1 LGHNT and CDR2 FRNRAP. V gave up 0 bases and J gave up 4 bases, with 12 bases separating them. The DNA for the CDR3 is TGTGCTAGTGGTTTGGTACGTGGCAGAACCTATGGCTACACCTTC. Amino acids: CASGLVRGRTYGYTF.

CDR3 protein: CASSPRQGGITDTQYF. For the CDR3, the DNA is TGCGCCAGCAGCCCAAGACAGGGGGGGATTACAGATACGCAGTATTTT. The chain has TRBV5-1 and TRBJ2-3, with 9 bases fitting TRBD1. Germline CDR1 is SGHRS and CDR2 is YFSETQ. V lost 4 bases to trimming and J lost 3 bases; unmatched junction nucleotides: 9. The CDR3 has 16 amino acids.

The chain employs TRBV7-2 and TRBJ1-5, with D hard to call. The CDR3 is 15 residues long. V dropped 5 bases and J dropped 3 bases, with 14 bases sitting between them. The germline CDR1 and CDR2 sequences are SGHTA and FQGNSA. The CDR3 nucleotides are TGTGCCAGCAGCCGTCTAGACCGAACCAATCAGCCCCAGCATTTT. It is translated as CASSRLDRTNQPQHF.

The rearrangement uses TRBV23-1 and TRBJ2-5, with 11 positions matching TRBD2. Being an ORF, TRBV23-1 has a function that is uncertain. This CDR3 is built from 15 residues. V dropped 6 bases and J dropped 4; count of bases not matched to a gene: 7. The CDR3 loop reads CASSRTSGSGETQYF. CDR3 DNA sequence: TGCGCCAGCAGCCGAACTAGCGGGAGCGGAGAGACCCAGTACTTC.

V is TRBV28 and J is TRBJ1-5; 8 bases align to TRBD1. Germline lookup yields CDR1 MDHEN and CDR2 SYDVKM. Losses at the gene ends were 6 bases for V and 0 bases for J; bases not matched to a gene: 4. CDR3 size: 15 residues. The CDR3 nucleotides read TGTGCCAGCAGGGGACAGGATTATAGCAATCAGCCCCAGCATTTT. It translates to CASRGQDYSNQPQHF. Full variable domain (remainder filled in from reference TRBV28 and TRBJ1-5): DVKVTQSSRYLVKRTGEKVFLECVQDMDHENMFWYRQDPGLGLRLIYFSYDVKMKEKGDIPEGYSVSREKKERFSLILESASTNQTSMYLCASRGQDYSNQPQHFGDGTRLSIL.

CDR3 bases: TGTGCCAGAGGGGCTACCGGGGAGCTGTTTTTT. Its protein product is CARGATGELFF. The chain links TRBV2 to TRBJ2-2; TRBD1 is a possible D gene (5 bases). The CDR3 is 11 amino acids. The germline CDR1 and CDR2 sequences are SNHLY and FYNNEI. Trimming took 9 bases from V and 5 from J, leaving 7 bases between them.

The chain combines TRBV23-1 with TRBJ2-1; 12 bases fit TRBD2. TRBV23-1 is identified as an open reading frame with a role that is uncertain. With 0 bases clipped from V and 4 bases from J, the junction kept 7 bases outside the gene matches. The CDR3 totals 18 residues. Here the CDR3 DNA reads TGCGCCAGCAGTCAATCGAGGACTAGCGGGGCACCTTACAATGAGCAGTTCTTC. Translation gives CASSQSRTSGAPYNEQFF.

The chain couples TRBV4-3 to TRBJ2-3; possible D gene TRBD1, 6 bases. Germline CDR1 LGHNA, CDR2 YSLEER. The CDR3 has 15 amino acids. V was cut by 0 bases and J by 3 bases, with 10 bases left in between. Here the CDR3 reads CASSQEGGRTDTQYF. The CDR3 DNA reads as TGCGCCAGCAGCCAAGAAGGGGGTAGGACAGATACGCAGTATTTT.

V gene TRBV5-4 combines with J gene TRBJ2-7, with TRBD2 matching 14 bases. J lost 1 base, V lost 4 bases, and 7 bases had no gene match. The germline CDR1 and CDR2 sequences are SGHNT and YYREEE (reference sequence). The CDR3 length is 17 residues. In nucleotides, the CDR3 is TGTGCCAGCAGCCGAGGACTAGCGGGAGGCGGGTCCTACGAGCAGTACTTC. Its protein is CASSRGLAGGGSYEQYF.

The CDR3 DNA reads as TGTGCCAGCGAGCAGGGGCTTGACACTGAAGCTTTCTTT. This encodes CASEQGLDTEAFF. This sequence joins TRBV18 and TRBJ1-1, with D possibly TRBD1 on 6 matching bases. The length of the CDR3 is 13 residues. The V end was cut by 8 bases, the J end by 3 bases, with 13 bases between. Germline CDR1 and CDR2: KGHSH and LQKENI.

The V and J genes are TRBV11-2 and TRBJ2-7; perhaps TRBD1 as D (6 bases). The V end was cut by 5 bases, the J end by 3 bases, with 23 bases between. The CDR3 contains 17 residues. Germline CDR1 reads SGHAT; CDR2 reads FQNNGV. As DNA, the CDR3 is TGTGCCAGCAGCCCAATTACCCCGAGACAGGCCCTCTACGAGCAGTACTTC. Amino acid sequence: CASSPITPRQALYEQYF.

The chain is built from TRBV5-4 and TRBJ1-2; no reliable D call. CDR3 length equals 13 residues. CDR1 is SGHNT and CDR2 is YYREEE in the germline V gene (reference sequence). V lost 4 bases and J lost 2, with 9 bases in between. Here the CDR3 reads CASSVAGNYGYTF. The CDR3 nucleotides are TGTGCCAGCAGCGTCGCGGGGAACTATGGCTACACCTTC. Complete variable domain (other parts from reference TRBV5-4 and TRBJ1-2): ETGVTQSPTHLIKTRGQQVTLRCSSQSGHNTVSWYQQALGQGPQFIFQYYREEENGRGNFPPRFSGLQFPNYSSELNVNALELDDSALYLCASSVAGNYGYTFGSGTRLTVV.

J is TRBJ2-1 and V is TRBV19; 7 bases are a match to TRBD2. The CDR3 sequence is 13 residues long. Germline-derived CDR1 and CDR2 are LNHDA and SQIVND (reference sequence). The J segment lost 12 bases and the V segment lost 3 bases, leaving 8 bases of the junction unmatched. CDR3 sequence reads: CASSISSGKVQFF. The CDR3 nucleotides are TGTGCCAGTAGTATCTCCAGCGGGAAGGTGCAGTTCTTC.

The chain uses TRBV18 and TRBJ1-1; 9 nucleotides align to TRBD1. V lost 3 bases, J lost 8 bases, and 1 base stayed unmatched. CDR1 KGHSH and CDR2 LQKENI come from the germline V gene. CDR3 length equals 12 residues. CDR3: CASSPGQGEAFF. As DNA, the CDR3 is TGTGCCAGCTCACCGGGACAGGGAGAAGCTTTCTTT.

The chain has TRBV2 and TRBJ2-3, with 16 bases fitting TRBD2. Per germline, CDR1 SNHLY and CDR2 FYNNEI. The junction had 9 bases not matched to a gene; V was cut back by 6 bases and J by 0 bases. The CDR3 spans 19 residues. CDR3 DNA: TGTGCCAGCAGCGGGACCGGGACTAGCGGGAGGGGGAGCACAGATACGCAGTATTTT. Translation gives CASSGTGTSGRGSTDTQYF.

J is TRBJ2-4 and V is TRBV9, with D possibly TRBD2 on 6 matching bases. Germline loops: CDR1 SGDLS, CDR2 YYNGEE. The V end lost 10 bases, the J end lost 5 bases, and 13 bases lay between the germline ends. The length of the CDR3 is 12 residues. The CDR3 nucleotides are TGTGCCTCCGGGACGGGGGAAAACATTCAGTACTTC. It translates to CASGTGENIQYF. Together with reference TRBV9 and TRBJ2-4, the CDR3 gives the full variable domain: DSGVTQTPKHLITATGQRVTLRCSPRSGDLSVYWYQQSLDQGLQFLIQYYNGEERAKGNILERFSAQQFPDLHSELNLSSLELGDSALYFCASGTGENIQYFGAGTRLSVL.

The chain couples TRBV27 to TRBJ1-6; TRBD1 matches at 8 bases. Looked up from germline, CDR1 is MNHEY and CDR2 is SMNVEV (reference sequence). This CDR3 region has 13 residues. V was clipped by 3 bases and J by 8 bases; unmatched bases: 0. CDR3 coding DNA: TGTGCCAGCAGTTTGGGACAGGATTCACCCCTCCACTTT. Protein sequence: CASSLGQDSPLHF.

The V call is TRBV9, the J call TRBJ1-3, with D perhaps matching TRBD1 (5 bases). The CDR3 has 17 residues. CDR1 and CDR2 from the germline V gene are SGDLS and YYNGEE. The V end was cut by 4 bases, the J end by 0 bases, with 17 bases between. In DNA form, the CDR3 reads TGTGCCAGCAGCCCTAACCGGGACTCCAGCTCTGGAAACACCATATATTTT. This gives the protein CASSPNRDSSSGNTIYF.

The chain has TRBV7-6 and TRBJ1-4, with D maybe TRBD1 (5 bases). V lost 1 base and J lost 6, with 15 bases in between. CDR1 and CDR2 (germline): SGHVS, FNYEAQ. The CDR3 covers 16 residues. The CDR3 DNA follows: TGTGCCAGCAGCTTAGGGGCTGGGGGGAGTGATGAAAAACTGTTTTTT. Translation gives CASSLGAGGSDEKLFF.

This clone was detected once. V and J are TRBV19 and TRBJ1-2; possible D gene TRBD1, 6 bases. This CDR3 has 16 residues. Germline V gene lookup returns CDR1 LNHDA and CDR2 SQIVND (reference sequence). Trimming took 9 bases from V and 0 from J, leaving 20 bases between them. The CDR3 DNA reads TGTGCCAGCTCCAGACAGGCCGGGGTAGCTAACTATGGCTACACCTTC. It encodes CASSRQAGVANYGYTF.

V usage is TRBV29-1 and J usage is TRBJ1-2; TRBD1 agrees at 8 bases. From germline, CDR1 is SQVTM and CDR2 ANQGSEA. J lost 8 bases, V lost 7 bases, and 12 bases had no gene match. The CDR3 extends over 13 amino acids. The CDR3 is CSAGDRGVGGYTF. In nucleotides, the CDR3 is TGCAGCGCAGGCGACAGGGGCGTTGGCGGCTACACCTTC.

The chain uses TRBV6-5 and TRBJ1-3; no clear D gene. The CDR3 has 16 amino acids. V lost 4 bases, J lost 4 bases, and 17 bases lay in between. Germline V gene sequence: CDR1 MNHEY, CDR2 SVGAGI. The CDR3 loop reads CASSLRPGVRGNTIYF. In nucleotides, the CDR3 is TGTGCCAGCAGTTTAAGACCCGGAGTGAGAGGAAACACCATATATTTT.

This clone was seen once. V usage is TRBV7-9 and J usage is TRBJ2-3; 12 bases map to TRBD2. Looked up from germline, CDR1 is SEHNR and CDR2 is FQNEAQ (reference sequence). This CDR3 is built from 17 residues. Unmatched junction bases numbered 12, after V lost 5 bases and J lost 6 bases. CDR3 region: CASSPWEGLAGSDTQYF. CDR3 sequence (DNA): TGTGCCAGCAGCCCCTGGGAGGGACTAGCGGGCTCCGATACGCAGTATTTT.

This chain joins TRBV19 and TRBJ2-5; 8 bases agree with TRBD2. J was trimmed by 3 bases and V by 5 bases; bases with no gene match: 5. Germline V gives CDR1 LNHDA, CDR2 SQIVND (reference sequence). The CDR3 has 14 residues. This CDR3 is CASSRGLGEETQYF. CDR3 nucleotide sequence: TGTGCCAGTAGTCGGGGACTAGGGGAAGAGACCCAGTACTTC.

The chain combines TRBV27 with TRBJ2-2, with TRBD1 matching over 9 bases. V lost 5 bases to trimming and J lost 2 bases; unmatched junction nucleotides: 6. The CDR3 covers 16 residues. Germline V gene sequence: CDR1 MNHEY, CDR2 SMNVEV (reference sequence). In DNA, the CDR3 is TGTGCCAGCAGTGGAAACAGGGGGCCAAACACCGGGGAGCTGTTTTTT. Amino acid sequence: CASSGNRGPNTGELFF.

This chain connects TRBV4-1 to TRBJ2-7; 10 bases line up with TRBD2. Germline-derived CDR1 and CDR2 are MGHRA and YSYEKL. The CDR3 totals 20 residues. After removal of 0 bases from V and 3 bases from J, the junction contained 17 bases not matched to a gene. CDR3 sequence (DNA): TGCGCCAGCAGCCAAGATTGGCTAGCGGGAGTTGTGGGGGTTTACTACGAGCAGTACTTC. This gives the protein CASSQDWLAGVVGVYYEQYF.

V and J are TRBV6-2 or TRBV6-3 and TRBJ2-3; TRBD1 matches 11 bases. The CDR3 has 16 amino acids. Trimming removed 2 bases from V and 5 bases from J; junction bases left unmatched: 6. Germline V lookup: CDR1 MNHEY, CDR2 SVGEGT. The CDR3 region is CASSYGQGARKDTQYF. The CDR3 coding sequence is TGTGCCAGCAGTTACGGACAGGGGGCAAGAAAAGATACGCAGTATTTT.

V and J are TRBV5-4 and TRBJ2-2; tentative D call: TRBD1 (5 bases). Trimming pared 7 bases from V and 4 bases from J, leaving 8 bases between. The germline V gene encodes CDR1 SGHNT and CDR2 YYREEE (reference sequence). There are 12 residues in the CDR3. The CDR3 loop reads CASSRATGELFF. The CDR3 bases are TGTGCCAGCTCCAGGGCCACCGGGGAGCTGTTTTTT.

This chain connects TRBV10-3 to TRBJ2-7; 14 nucleotides match TRBD2. Germline values: CDR1 ENHRY, CDR2 SYGVKD. The CDR3 spans 16 residues. V shed 3 bases and J 4 bases; nucleotides not matched to a gene: 5. The CDR3 nucleotides are TGTGCCATCAGTGACCCCCGGACTAGCGGGAGGTACGAGCAGTACTTC. This translates into CAISDPRTSGRYEQYF.